Below are 32 T cell receptor beta chains sequenced from a single sample in a study of CXCR3-negative and CXCR3-positive naive CD8 T cells. No antigen has been assigned to these receptors. TRB cDNA libraries were made by UMI-labeled 5' RACE. Reprocessing the 5' RACE reads, TCRdb reports a single entry for every CDR3 protein and omits DNA. The sample data list some 64,000 distinct CDR3 sequences. Study findings and constraints: CXCR3-expressing naive cells carried TRB CDR3s more hydrophobic than those of CXCR3-negative naive cells.

Sequencing was carried out using naive CXCR3+ CD8+ T cells from blood. This sample's subset: CD45RO-CCR7+CD27+CD95- naive CD8+ T cells expressing CXCR3 (TNR3+). The receptors originated from a human donor in good health. Some clones in this sample may be carry-over from other donors' samples.

The chain carries TRBV29-1 and TRBJ2-5; the TCRdb call, TRBD1, lacks DNA for checking. The germline gives CDR1 SQVTM, CDR2 ANQGSEA. The CDR3 covers 14 residues. The CDR3 protein is CSVEMRLTGETQYF. Together with reference TRBV29-1 and TRBJ2-5, the CDR3 gives the full variable domain: SAVISQKPSRDICQRGTSLTIQCQVDSQVTMMFWYRQQPGQSLTLIATANQGSEATYESGFVIDKFPISRPNLTFSTLTVSNMSPEDSSIYLCSVEMRLTGETQYFGPGTRLLVL.

This CDR3 is CASSPPGGLYEQYF. The chain has TRBV18 and TRBJ2-7. Germline CDR1 KGHSH, CDR2 LQKENI. The length of the CDR3 is 14 residues.

V is TRBV20-1 and J is TRBJ2-7. The CDR3 runs to 15 residues. CDR1 and CDR2 from the germline V gene are DFQATT and SNEGSKA (reference sequence). CDR3 in amino acids: CSANTVVGFTDEQYF.

This chain connects TRBV6-5 to TRBJ2-1; TCRdb proposes TRBD2, but this gene call is untestable without DNA. The germline CDR1 and CDR2 sequences are MNHEY and SVGAGI. This CDR3 spans 16 amino acids. The CDR3 protein is CASSYVASGDYNEQFF.

The rearrangement joins TRBV7-9 to TRBJ2-4; the D call of TRBD1 rests on TCRdb alone, since no DNA is present to check it. Germline CDR1 SEHNR, CDR2 FQNEAQ (reference sequence). This CDR3 spans 15 amino acids. CDR3 region: CASSPPDIPENIQYF.

The chain is built from TRBV5-4 and TRBJ2-3; TCRdb's D call, TRBD2, is unchecked because there is no DNA. CDR1 SGHNT and CDR2 YYREEE come from the germline V gene (reference sequence). The CDR3 is made up of 18 amino acids. The CDR3 spells CASSLINLADTITDTQYF. Full variable domain (remainder filled in from reference TRBV5-4 and TRBJ2-3): ETGVTQSPTHLIKTRGQQVTLRCSSQSGHNTVSWYQQALGQGPQFIFQYYREEENGRGNFPPRFSGLQFPNYSSELNVNALELDDSALYLCASSLINLADTITDTQYFGPGTRLTVL.

The chain couples TRBV21-1 to TRBJ2-2; the TRBD1 assignment by TCRdb is unverifiable without DNA. TRBV21-1 is tagged as a pseudogene. The CDR3 is 19 residues long. The CDR3 reads CASSKRFPRTGGAPGELFF.

This chain uses TRBV7-9 with TRBJ2-7; TCRdb proposes TRBD2, but this gene call is untestable without DNA. The CDR3 runs to 14 residues. Germline V gene sequence: CDR1 SEHNR, CDR2 FQNEAQ (reference sequence). This CDR3 is CASSLSLRGDLQYF. Variable domain in full (rest from reference TRBV7-9 and TRBJ2-7): DTGVSQNPRHKITKRGQNVTFRCDPISEHNRLYWYRQTLGQGPEFLTYFQNEAQLEKSRLLSDRFSAERPKGSFSTLEIQRTEQGDSAMYLCASSLSLRGDLQYFGPGTRLTVT.

The V gene is TRBV29-1, the J gene TRBJ2-7; no DNA is available, so the TRBD1 call from TCRdb remains unchecked. CDR1 and CDR2 (germline): SQVTM, ANQGSEA. The CDR3 is made up of 14 amino acids. The CDR3 sequence: CSVEGTGSDYEQYF.

The chain uses TRBV14 and TRBJ2-7. There are 12 residues in the CDR3. Germline loops: CDR1 SGHDN, CDR2 FVKESK. The CDR3 here is CASSQDIYEQYF. Together with reference TRBV14 and TRBJ2-7, the CDR3 gives the full variable domain: EAGVTQFPSHSVIEKGQTVTLRCDPISGHDNLYWYRRVMGKEIKFLLHFVKESKQDESGMPNNRFLAERTGGTYSTLKVQPAELEDSGVYFCASSQDIYEQYFGPGTRLTVT.

This chain uses TRBV28 with TRBJ2-7; TCRdb's assignment of TRBD2 cannot be checked, as there is no DNA. The length of the CDR3 is 15 residues. Germline loops: CDR1 MDHEN, CDR2 SYDVKM. The CDR3 spells CASSLLAGSTYEQYF.

This chain links TRBV5-1 with TRBJ2-3; TCRdb returns TRBD1, unconfirmable since there is no DNA. Germline CDR1 reads SGHRS; CDR2 reads YFSETQ. The CDR3 spans 16 residues. The CDR3 region is CASSRERDLSTDTQYF.

The chain recombines TRBV12-3 or TRBV12-4 with TRBJ2-5; the TRBD1 assignment by TCRdb is unverifiable without DNA. The CDR3 sequence is 14 residues long. The CDR3 loop is CASSLLDRGETQYF.

CDR3 residues: CASSLLSGPHEQFF. The J gene is TRBJ2-1, the V gene TRBV5-6; checking the TCRdb D call of TRBD1 is not possible without DNA. Germline lookup yields CDR1 SGHDT and CDR2 YYEEEE. This CDR3 spans 14 amino acids.

The V and J genes are TRBV7-8 and TRBJ1-1. Germline CDR1 and CDR2: SGHVS and FQNEAQ. This CDR3 region has 16 residues. CDR3 sequence reads: CASSPHGDLWGTEAFF.

This rearrangement joins TRBV6-2 or TRBV6-3 to TRBJ2-1; TCRdb lists TRBD2, though no DNA is available to test this call. Germline V CDR1 and CDR2: MNHEY, SVGEGT. This CDR3 contains 17 residues. The CDR3 loop is CASSYLRLAGLYNEQFF.

V is TRBV29-1 and J is TRBJ2-7; without DNA, the TCRdb call of TRBD1 cannot be checked. CDR3 size: 13 residues. Germline values: CDR1 SQVTM, CDR2 ANQGSEA. This chain's CDR3 is CSGGTGDSYEQYF.

CDR3 residues: CSVEGRADYGYTF. The rearrangement joins TRBV29-1 to TRBJ1-2. This CDR3 is built from 13 residues. CDR1 is SQVTM and CDR2 is ANQGSEA in the germline V gene.

J is TRBJ1-1 and V is TRBV4-3; TCRdb names TRBD1, which stays unverified in the absence of DNA. Germline V gene sequence: CDR1 LGHNA, CDR2 YSLEER. The CDR3 sequence is 16 residues long. The CDR3 is CASSQDQMTAGPEAFF.

This chain joins TRBV12-3 or TRBV12-4 and TRBJ1-1; the TCRdb call, TRBD1, lacks DNA for checking. The CDR3 runs to 14 residues. The CDR3 region is CASGDTYPNTEAFF.

The chain is built from TRBV4-3 and TRBJ1-3. CDR1 and CDR2 (germline): LGHNA, YSLEER. CDR3 length equals 15 residues. The CDR3 region is CASSQERSVGNTIYF.

The J gene is TRBJ1-2, the V gene TRBV29-1; TCRdb calls TRBD1, which cannot be checked without DNA. Per the germline V gene, CDR1 is SQVTM and CDR2 is ANQGSEA. This CDR3 comprises 13 residues. The CDR3 here is CSVEERGWYGYTF.

The V call is TRBV14, the J call TRBJ1-6. Germline CDR1 and CDR2: SGHDN and FVKESK. The CDR3 spans 16 residues. CDR3 loop: CASSLDPGVYNSPLHF.

The chain carries TRBV12-3 or TRBV12-4 and TRBJ1-2. This CDR3 comprises 11 residues. CDR3: CASSFWDGYTF.

The chain is built from TRBV6-2 or TRBV6-3 and TRBJ2-1; TCRdb's assignment of TRBD1 cannot be checked, as there is no DNA. This CDR3 comprises 13 residues. Germline lookup yields CDR1 MNHEY and CDR2 SVGEGT. CDR3 amino acids: CASSYFAGTQQFF.

This chain joins TRBV7-9 and TRBJ2-3; the D call from TCRdb, TRBD1, cannot be confirmed without DNA. The CDR3 loop spans 11 amino acids. Germline CDR1 reads SEHNR; CDR2 reads FQNEAQ (reference sequence). This chain's CDR3 is CASSLPPTQYF.

V is TRBV29-1 and J is TRBJ1-2; TCRdb outputs TRBD1, but without DNA this stays unchecked. The CDR3 runs 13 residues. The germline V gene encodes CDR1 SQVTM and CDR2 ANQGSEA. CDR3 residues: CSVDGQGSGGYTF.

The J gene is TRBJ2-2, the V gene TRBV28. Germline V gives CDR1 MDHEN, CDR2 SYDVKM. CDR3 length equals 14 residues. The CDR3 reads CASSSMPASGELFF.

The chain has TRBV25-1 and TRBJ1-1; the TRBD1 assignment by TCRdb is unverifiable without DNA. CDR1 MGHDK and CDR2 SYGVNS come from the germline V gene. CDR3 length: 12 residues. The CDR3 region is CASSEYRAGAFF.

This chain connects TRBV29-1 to TRBJ2-2; TCRdb lists TRBD1, though no DNA is available to test this call. This CDR3 is 13 amino acids long. Germline CDR1 is SQVTM and CDR2 is ANQGSEA. Here the CDR3 reads CSGTGTNTGELFF.

The J gene is TRBJ2-2, the V gene TRBV7-2. In germline, CDR1 is SGHTA, CDR2 FQGNSA. The CDR3 runs 12 residues. The CDR3: CASSHLPGELFF.

The chain has TRBV4-2 and TRBJ1-3. The germline gives CDR1 LGHNA, CDR2 YNFKEQ. The CDR3 covers 15 residues. The CDR3 here is CASSYTTVSGNTIYF.